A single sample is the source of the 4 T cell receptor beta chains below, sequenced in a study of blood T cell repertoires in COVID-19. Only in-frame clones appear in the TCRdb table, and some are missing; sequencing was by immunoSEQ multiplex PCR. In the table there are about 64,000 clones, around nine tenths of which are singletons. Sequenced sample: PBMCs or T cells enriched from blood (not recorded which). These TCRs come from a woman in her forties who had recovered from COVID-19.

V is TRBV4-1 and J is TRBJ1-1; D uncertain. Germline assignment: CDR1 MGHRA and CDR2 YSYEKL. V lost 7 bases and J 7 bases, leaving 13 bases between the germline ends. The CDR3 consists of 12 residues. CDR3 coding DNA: TGCGCCAGCACGTTGGGAGGACGTGAAGCTTTCTTT. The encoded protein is CASTLGGREAFF.

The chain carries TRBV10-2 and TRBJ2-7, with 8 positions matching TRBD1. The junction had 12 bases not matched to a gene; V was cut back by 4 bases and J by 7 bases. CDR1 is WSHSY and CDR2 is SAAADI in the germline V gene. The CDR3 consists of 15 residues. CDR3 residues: CASSAEAGGRREQYF. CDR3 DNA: TGCGCCAGCAGTGCTGAGGCAGGGGGCCGAAGAGAGCAGTACTTC.

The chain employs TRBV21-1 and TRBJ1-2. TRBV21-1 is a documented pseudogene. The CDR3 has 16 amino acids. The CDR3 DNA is TGTGCCAGCAGCGCCCGATATCCTGGAGGGGCCTATGGCTACACCTTC. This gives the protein CASSARYPGGAYGYTF.

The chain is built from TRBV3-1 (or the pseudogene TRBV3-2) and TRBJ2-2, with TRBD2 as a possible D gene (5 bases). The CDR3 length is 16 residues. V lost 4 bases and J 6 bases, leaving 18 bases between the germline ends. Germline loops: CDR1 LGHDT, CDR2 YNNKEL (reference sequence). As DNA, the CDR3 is TGTGCCAGCAGCCCTGGGCCGGGAACTGTTGCCGGGGAGCTGTTTTTT. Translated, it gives CASSPGPGTVAGELFF.